The count of the clone carrying this T cell receptor beta chain is one. Antigen unknown. The sample belongs to a study of healthy donors' naive CD4 and CD8 T cells. Study as a whole: A new alpha primer set targeted every functional IMGT alpha variant. General study results and limits: Bias from naive T cell homeostatic proliferation was not addressed.

TCR libraries were built from 450 to 650 ng of total RNA by linear amplification. TCRdb passed the reads through MiXCR, listing each CDR3 protein once. Found here are some 190,000 distinct CDR3 sequences, around 70% of them singletons; the top ten hold around 2%. Naive CD4+ cells were sorted as CD4+CD8-CD45RO-CD45RA+; naive CD8+ as CD8+CD4-CD45RA+CD27bright. Source material: naive CD4+ and CD8+ T cells sorted from blood, pooled from several donors. The receptor comes from a pool of human donors in good health; the sample pools cells from several healthy donors.

CDR3 residues: CASSLMTGKIKGEQYF. CDR3 nucleotides: TGTGCCAGCAGCTTAATGACAGGGAAAATTAAGGGCGAGCAGTACTTC. The chain recombines TRBV11-2 with TRBJ2-7; 7 bases agree with TRBD1. This CDR3 spans 16 amino acids. V shed 2 bases and J 6 bases; nucleotides not matched to a gene: 13. Germline CDR1 and CDR2: SGHAT and FQNNGV. Variable domain in full (rest from reference TRBV11-2 and TRBJ2-7): EAGVAQSPRYKIIEKRQSVAFWCNPISGHATLYWYQQILGQGPKLLIQFQNNGVVDDSQLPKDRFSAERLKGVDSTLKIQPAKLEDSAVYLCASSLMTGKIKGEQYFGPGTRLTVT.